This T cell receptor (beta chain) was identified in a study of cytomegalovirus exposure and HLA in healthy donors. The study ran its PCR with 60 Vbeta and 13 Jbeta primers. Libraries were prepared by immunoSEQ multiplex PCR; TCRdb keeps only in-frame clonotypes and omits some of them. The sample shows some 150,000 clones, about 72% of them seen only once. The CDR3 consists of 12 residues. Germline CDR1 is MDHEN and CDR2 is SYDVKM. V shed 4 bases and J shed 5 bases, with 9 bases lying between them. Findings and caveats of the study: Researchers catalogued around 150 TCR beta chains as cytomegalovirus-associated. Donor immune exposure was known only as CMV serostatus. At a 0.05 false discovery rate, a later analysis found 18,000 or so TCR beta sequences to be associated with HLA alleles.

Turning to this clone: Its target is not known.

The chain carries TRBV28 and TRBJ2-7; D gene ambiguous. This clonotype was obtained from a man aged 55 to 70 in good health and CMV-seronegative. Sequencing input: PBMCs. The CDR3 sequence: CASSSQTDEQYF. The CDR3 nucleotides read TGTGCCAGCAGTTCCCAGACTGACGAGCAGTACTTC.